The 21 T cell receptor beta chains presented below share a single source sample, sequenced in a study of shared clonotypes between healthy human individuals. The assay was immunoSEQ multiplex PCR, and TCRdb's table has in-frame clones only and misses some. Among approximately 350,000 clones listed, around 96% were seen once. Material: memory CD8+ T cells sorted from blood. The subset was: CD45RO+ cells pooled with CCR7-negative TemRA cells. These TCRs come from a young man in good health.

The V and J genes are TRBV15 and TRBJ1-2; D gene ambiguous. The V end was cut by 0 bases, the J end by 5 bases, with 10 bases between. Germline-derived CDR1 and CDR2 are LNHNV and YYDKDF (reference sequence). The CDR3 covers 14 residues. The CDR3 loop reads CATSRDRHGYGYTF. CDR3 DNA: TGTGCCACCAGCAGAGATCGACACGGGTATGGCTACACCTTC. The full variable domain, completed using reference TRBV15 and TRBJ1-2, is DAMVIQNPRYQVTQFGKPVTLSCSQTLNHNVMYWYQQKSSQAPKLLFHYYDKDFNNEADTPDNFQSRRPNTSFCFLDIRSPGLGDTAMYLCATSRDRHGYGYTFGSGTRLTVV.

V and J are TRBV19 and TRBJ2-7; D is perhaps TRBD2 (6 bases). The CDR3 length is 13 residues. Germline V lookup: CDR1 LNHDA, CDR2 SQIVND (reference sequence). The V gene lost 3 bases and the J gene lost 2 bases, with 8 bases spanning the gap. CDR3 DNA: TGTGCCAGTAGTATTGGGGGGACCTACGAGCAGTACTTC. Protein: CASSIGGTYEQYF.

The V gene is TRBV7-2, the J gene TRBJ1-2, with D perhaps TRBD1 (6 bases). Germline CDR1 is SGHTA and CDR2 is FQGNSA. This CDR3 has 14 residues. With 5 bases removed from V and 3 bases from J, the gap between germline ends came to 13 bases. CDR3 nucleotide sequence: TGTGCCAGCAGCCTAGGGTCAGGGGACTATGGCTACACCTTC. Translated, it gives CASSLGSGDYGYTF.

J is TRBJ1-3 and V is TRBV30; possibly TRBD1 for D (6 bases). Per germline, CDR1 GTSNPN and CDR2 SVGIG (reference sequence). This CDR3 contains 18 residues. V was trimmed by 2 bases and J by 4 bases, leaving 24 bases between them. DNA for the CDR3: TGTGCCTGGAGTCCGGGCTACCATTTACAGGGCGGGGGAAACACCATATATTTT. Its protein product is CAWSPGYHLQGGGNTIYF.

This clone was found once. As DNA, the CDR3 is TGTGCCAGCAGGTCGGACAGGGAGCGTGATAGCAATCAGCCCCAGCATTTT. Translating gives CASRSDRERDSNQPQHF. J is TRBJ1-5 and V is TRBV28, with 8 bases matching TRBD1. Per germline, CDR1 MDHEN and CDR2 SYDVKM. Trimming took 6 bases from V and 0 from J; bases not matched to a gene: 10. The CDR3 has 17 amino acids. Supplemented by reference TRBV28 and TRBJ1-5, the full variable domain reads DVKVTQSSRYLVKRTGEKVFLECVQDMDHENMFWYRQDPGLGLRLIYFSYDVKMKEKGDIPEGYSVSREKKERFSLILESASTNQTSMYLCASRSDRERDSNQPQHFGDGTRLSIL.

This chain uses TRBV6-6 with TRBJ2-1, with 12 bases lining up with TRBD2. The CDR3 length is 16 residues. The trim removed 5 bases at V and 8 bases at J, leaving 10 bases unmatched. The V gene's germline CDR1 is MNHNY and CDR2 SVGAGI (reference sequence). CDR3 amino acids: CASSPPTSGRRYEQFF. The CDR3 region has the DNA TGTGCCAGCAGTCCTCCGACTAGCGGGAGAAGGTATGAGCAGTTCTTC.

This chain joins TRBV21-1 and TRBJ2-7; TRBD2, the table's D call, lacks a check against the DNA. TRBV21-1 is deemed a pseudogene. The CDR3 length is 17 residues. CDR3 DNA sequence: TGTGCCAGCAGCAAATTGGGAAGCGGGAGGATCGTCTACGAGCAGTACTTC. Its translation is CASSKLGSGRIVYEQYF.

The CDR3, as DNA: TGTGCCAGCACACTTAGTCCCCAGAATTCTGGGGCCAACGTCCTGACTTTC. This gives the protein CASTLSPQNSGANVLTF. The V gene is TRBV11-2, the J gene TRBJ2-6; D is unclear. This CDR3 has 17 amino acids. CDR1 is SGHAT and CDR2 is FQNNGV in the germline V gene. The V end was cut by 7 bases, the J end by 1 base, with 17 bases between.

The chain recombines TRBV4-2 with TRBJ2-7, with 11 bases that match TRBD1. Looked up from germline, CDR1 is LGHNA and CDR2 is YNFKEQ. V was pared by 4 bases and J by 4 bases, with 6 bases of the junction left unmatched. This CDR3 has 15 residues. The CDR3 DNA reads TGTGCCAGCAGCCTCCGGACAGGGGGCACATACGAGCAGTACTTC. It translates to CASSLRTGGTYEQYF.

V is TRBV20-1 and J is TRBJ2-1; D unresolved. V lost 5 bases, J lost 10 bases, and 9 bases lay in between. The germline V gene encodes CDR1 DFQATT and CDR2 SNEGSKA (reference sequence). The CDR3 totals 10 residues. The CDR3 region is CSALPGEQFF. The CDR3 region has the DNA TGCAGTGCTCTCCCCGGCGAGCAGTTCTTC.

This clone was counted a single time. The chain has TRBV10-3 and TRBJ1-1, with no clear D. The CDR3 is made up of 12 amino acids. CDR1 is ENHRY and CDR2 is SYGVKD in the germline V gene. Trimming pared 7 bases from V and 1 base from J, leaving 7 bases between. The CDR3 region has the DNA TGTGCCATCAACTCGGGGAACACTGAAGCTTTCTTT. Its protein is CAINSGNTEAFF.

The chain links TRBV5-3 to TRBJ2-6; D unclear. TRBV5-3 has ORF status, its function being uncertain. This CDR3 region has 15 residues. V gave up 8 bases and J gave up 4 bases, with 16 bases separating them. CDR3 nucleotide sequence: TGTGCCAGCACCCTCCGGGTCTCCGGGGCCAACGTCCTGACTTTC. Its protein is CASTLRVSGANVLTF.

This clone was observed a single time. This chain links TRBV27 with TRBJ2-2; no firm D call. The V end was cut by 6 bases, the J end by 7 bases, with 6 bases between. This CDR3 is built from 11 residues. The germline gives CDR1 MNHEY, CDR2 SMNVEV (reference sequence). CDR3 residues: CASRKYGELFF. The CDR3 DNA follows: TGTGCCAGCAGGAAGTACGGGGAGCTGTTTTTT.

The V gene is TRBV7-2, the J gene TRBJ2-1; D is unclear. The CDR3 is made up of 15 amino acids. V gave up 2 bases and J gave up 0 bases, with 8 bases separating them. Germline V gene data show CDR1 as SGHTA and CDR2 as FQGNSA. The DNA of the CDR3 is TGTGCCAGCAGCTTAAGTTTTGGCTCCTACAATGAGCAGTTCTTC. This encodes CASSLSFGSYNEQFF.

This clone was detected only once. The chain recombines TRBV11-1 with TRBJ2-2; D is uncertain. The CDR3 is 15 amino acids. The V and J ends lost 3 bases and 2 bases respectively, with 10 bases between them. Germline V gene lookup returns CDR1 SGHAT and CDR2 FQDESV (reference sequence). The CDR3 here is CASSFSRINTGELFF. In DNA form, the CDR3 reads TGTGCCAGCAGCTTCTCCCGAATAAACACCGGGGAGCTGTTTTTT.

For the CDR3, the DNA is TGCGCCAGCGCGGGAGGGTACAATGAGCAGTTCTTC. Translating gives CASAGGYNEQFF. The V gene is TRBV10-1, the J gene TRBJ2-1; TRBD2 aligns across 9 bases. V lost 8 bases to trimming and J lost 4 bases; unmatched junction nucleotides: 0. This CDR3 contains 12 residues. Germline-derived CDR1 and CDR2 are WNHNN and SYGVQD (reference sequence).

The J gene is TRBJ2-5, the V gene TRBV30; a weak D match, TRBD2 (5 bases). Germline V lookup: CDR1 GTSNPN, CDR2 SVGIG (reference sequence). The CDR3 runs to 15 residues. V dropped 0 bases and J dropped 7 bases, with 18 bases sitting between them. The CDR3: CAWSVSSTGKGTQYF. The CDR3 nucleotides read TGTGCCTGGAGTGTAAGTTCTACGGGAAAGGGGACCCAGTACTTC.

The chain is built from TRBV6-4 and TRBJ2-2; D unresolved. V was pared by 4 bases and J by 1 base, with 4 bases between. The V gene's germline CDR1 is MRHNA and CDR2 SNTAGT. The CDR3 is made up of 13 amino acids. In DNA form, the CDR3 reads TGTGCCAGCAGTGTACAGAACACCGGGGAGCTGTTTTTT. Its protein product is CASSVQNTGELFF.

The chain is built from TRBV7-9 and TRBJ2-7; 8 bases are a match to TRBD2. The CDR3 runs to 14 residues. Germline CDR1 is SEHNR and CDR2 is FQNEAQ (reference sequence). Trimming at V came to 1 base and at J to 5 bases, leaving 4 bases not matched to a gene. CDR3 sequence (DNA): TGTGCCAGCAGCTTAGTTGGACTAGCCCACGAGCAGTACTTC. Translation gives CASSLVGLAHEQYF.

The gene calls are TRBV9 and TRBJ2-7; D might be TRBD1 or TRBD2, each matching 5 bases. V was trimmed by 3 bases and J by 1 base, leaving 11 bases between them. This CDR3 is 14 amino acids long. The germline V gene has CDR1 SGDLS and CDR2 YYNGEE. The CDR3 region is CASSARDRSYEQYF. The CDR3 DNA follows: TGTGCCAGCAGCGCCCGGGACCGTTCCTACGAGCAGTACTTC.

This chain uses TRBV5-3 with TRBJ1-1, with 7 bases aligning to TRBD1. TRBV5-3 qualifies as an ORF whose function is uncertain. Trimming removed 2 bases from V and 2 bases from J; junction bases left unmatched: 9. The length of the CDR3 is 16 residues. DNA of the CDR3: TGTGCCAGAAGCTTTGAGGACAGGCACCGAAACACTGAAGCTTTCTTT. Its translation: CARSFEDRHRNTEAFF.